The present T cell receptor beta chain was sequenced within a study of blood T cell repertoires in COVID-19. Method: immunoSEQ multiplex PCR; TCRdb's copy keeps in-frame clones and lacks some. The sample lists over 150,000 clones, approximately 85% seen once, with 5% to 8% in the top ten. With V trimmed by 3 bases and J by 6 bases, 6 bases remained unmatched. The CDR3 loop spans 14 amino acids. Germline loops: CDR1 LNHDA, CDR2 SQIVND (reference sequence). Sequences were obtained from PBMCs or T cells enriched from blood (not recorded which). This sequence joins TRBV19 and TRBJ1-1; 8 nucleotides align to TRBD1. The sequence derives from a man in his forties or fifties who had recovered from COVID-19. This chain's CDR3 is CASSIQGQAPEAFF. The CDR3 coding sequence is TGTGCCAGTAGTATTCAGGGACAGGCGCCTGAAGCTTTCTTT.